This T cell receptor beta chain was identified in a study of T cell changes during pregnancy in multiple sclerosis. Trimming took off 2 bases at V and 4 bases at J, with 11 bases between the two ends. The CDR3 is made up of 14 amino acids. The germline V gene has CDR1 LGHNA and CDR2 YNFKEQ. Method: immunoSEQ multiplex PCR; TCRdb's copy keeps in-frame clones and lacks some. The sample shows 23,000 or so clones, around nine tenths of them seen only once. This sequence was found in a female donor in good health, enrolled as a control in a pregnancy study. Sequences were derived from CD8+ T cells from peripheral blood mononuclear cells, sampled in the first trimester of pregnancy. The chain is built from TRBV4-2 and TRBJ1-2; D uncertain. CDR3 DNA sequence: TGTGCCAGCAGCCAACCCGAGGATGGCTATGGCTACACCTTC. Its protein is CASSQPEDGYGYTF.